Listed here are 8 T cell receptor beta chains from one sample, sequenced in a study of blood T cells in healthy people across ages. It was with a sample-barcoded 5' primer and a J-beta primer mix that a second PCR of about 6 to 12 cycles was run. Each CDR3 protein is one row after TCRdb ran MiXCR on the 5' RACE reads. The sample holds hundreds of thousands of distinct CDR3 sequences, 25% seen once. These data were also reused for a study on T cells of mothers and their children.

The specimen sequenced was blood. These receptors were obtained from a boy aged 5 to 17 in good health.

This chain links TRBV29-1 with TRBJ2-1; no definite D call. Germline assignment: CDR1 SQVTM and CDR2 ANQGSEA. Trimming took off 0 bases at V and 6 bases at J, with 18 bases between the two ends. CDR3 size: 16 residues. The CDR3 DNA follows: TGCAGCGTTGAAGATACCCTCAGGATCGCAATCAATGAGCAGTTCTTC. Residues: CSVEDTLRIAINEQFF.

The rearrangement links TRBV7-3 to TRBJ2-5; D call uncertain. CDR1 is SGHTA and CDR2 is FQGTGA in the germline V gene. The CDR3 is 14 residues long. V lost 2 bases and J 3 bases, leaving 10 bases between the germline ends. CDR3 nucleotide sequence: TGTGCCAGCAGCTTAGTTCAGGATGAAGAGACCCAGTACTTC. As protein: CASSLVQDEETQYF. The variable domain in full, completed from reference TRBV7-3 and TRBJ2-5, reads GAGVSQTPSNKVTEKGKYVELRCDPISGHTALYWYRQSLGQGPEFLIYFQGTGAADDSGLPNDRFFAVRPEGSVSTLKIQRTERGDSAVYLCASSLVQDEETQYFGPGTRLLVL.

In its sample, this clonotype was seen a few times. The V and J genes are TRBV14 and TRBJ1-1; a weak D match, TRBD1 (5 bases). Per germline, CDR1 SGHDN and CDR2 FVKESK. The CDR3 has 13 residues. V lost 6 bases and J 0 bases, leaving 8 bases between the germline ends. CDR3 in DNA: TGTGCCAGCAGGGACACCGTGAACACTGAAGCTTTCTTT. This codes for CASRDTVNTEAFF. Based on the CDR3 plus reference TRBV14 and TRBJ1-1, the full variable domain is EAGVTQFPSHSVIEKGQTVTLRCDPISGHDNLYWYRRVMGKEIKFLLHFVKESKQDESGMPNNRFLAERTGGTYSTLKVQPAELEDSGVYFCASRDTVNTEAFFGQGTRLTVV.

The chain links TRBV7-9 to TRBJ2-2; D possibly uses TRBD1 or TRBD2 (6 bases each). The V end was cut by 0 bases, the J end by 3 bases, with 8 bases between. Per the germline V gene, CDR1 is SEHNR and CDR2 is FQNEAQ (reference sequence). The CDR3 is 15 amino acids. This chain's CDR3 is CASSLAGGHTGELFF. In DNA, the CDR3 is TGTGCCAGCAGCTTAGCCGGGGGCCACACCGGGGAGCTGTTTTTT.

The CDR3 DNA follows: TGTGCCACCACCGGAGGAGGCGAGCAGTACTTC. Its protein is CATTGGGEQYF. The chain carries TRBV27 and TRBJ2-7; a weak D match, TRBD2 (5 bases). CDR1 is MNHEY, CDR2 SMNVEV, per germline (reference sequence). V was cut by 10 bases and J by 6 bases, with 13 bases left in between. The CDR3 totals 11 residues.

The rearrangement joins TRBV4-1 to TRBJ2-1; D is unclear. Trimming cost V 0 bases and J 6 bases, with 6 bases left between them. The germline gives CDR1 MGHRA, CDR2 YSYEKL. The CDR3 consists of 13 residues. This chain's CDR3 is CASSQDHTNEQFF. DNA of the CDR3: TGCGCCAGCAGCCAAGATCACACCAATGAGCAGTTCTTC.

In this sample, this clonotype turned up a few times. The chain links TRBV29-1 to TRBJ2-5; TRBD2 matches at 14 bases. The J call may be mistaken, given a closer DNA end match to TRBJ2-1. Germline V gene sequence: CDR1 SQVTM, CDR2 ANQGSEA. The CDR3 has 15 residues. CDR3 protein: CSVDRTSGGSNEQFF. The CDR3, as DNA: TGCAGCGTCGACCGGACTAGCGGGGGGAGCAATGAGCAGTTCTTC.

This clonotype was observed at least ten times. The chain uses TRBV2 and TRBJ2-5; the D is unclear. The CDR3 sequence is 10 residues long. The V end lost 7 bases, the J end lost 4 bases, and 4 bases lay between the germline ends. The germline CDR1 and CDR2 sequences are SNHLY and FYNNEI. The chain's CDR3 is CASTGETQYF. Written as DNA, the CDR3 is TGTGCCAGCACGGGAGAGACCCAGTACTTC.